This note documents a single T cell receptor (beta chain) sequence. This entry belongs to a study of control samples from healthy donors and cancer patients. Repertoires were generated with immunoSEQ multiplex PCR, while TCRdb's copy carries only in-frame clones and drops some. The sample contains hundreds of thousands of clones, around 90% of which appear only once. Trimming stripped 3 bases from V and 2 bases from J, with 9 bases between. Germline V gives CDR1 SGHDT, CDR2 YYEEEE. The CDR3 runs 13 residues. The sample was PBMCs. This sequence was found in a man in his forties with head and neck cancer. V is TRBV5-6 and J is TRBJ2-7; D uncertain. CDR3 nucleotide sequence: TGTGCCAGCAGCTGGTGGTCCGCCTACGAGCAGTACTTC. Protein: CASSWWSAYEQYF.